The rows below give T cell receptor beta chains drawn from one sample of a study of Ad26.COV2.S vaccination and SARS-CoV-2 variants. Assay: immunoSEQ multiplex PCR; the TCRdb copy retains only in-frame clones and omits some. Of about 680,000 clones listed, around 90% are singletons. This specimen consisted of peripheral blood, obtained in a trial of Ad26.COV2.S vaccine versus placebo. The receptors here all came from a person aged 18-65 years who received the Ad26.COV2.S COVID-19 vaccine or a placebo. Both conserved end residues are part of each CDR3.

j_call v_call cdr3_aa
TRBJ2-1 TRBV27 CASSLRVPSYNEQFF
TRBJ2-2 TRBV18 CASLPDLAATGELFF
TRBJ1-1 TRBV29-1 CSVEDPGLGEAFF
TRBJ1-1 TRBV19 CASSRPQVNTEAFF
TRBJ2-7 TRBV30 CAWSARGAQYF
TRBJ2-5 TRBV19 CASSSVFRETQYF
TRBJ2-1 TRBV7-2 CASSSRDPTYNEQFF
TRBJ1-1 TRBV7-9 CASSKDSLMNTEAFF
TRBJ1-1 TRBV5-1 CASSFGTGTTEAFF
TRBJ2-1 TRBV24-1 CATSDYYNEQFF
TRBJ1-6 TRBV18 CASSPEGPSSSSPLHF
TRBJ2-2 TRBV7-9 CASSQDKNTGELFF
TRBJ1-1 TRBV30 CAWTRGRGTEAFF
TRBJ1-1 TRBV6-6 CASRKRDPPSAEAFF
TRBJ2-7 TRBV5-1 CASSLVPYSYEQYF
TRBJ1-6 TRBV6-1 CASSDSGGNSPLHF
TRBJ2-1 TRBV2 CASSEEGTLEQFF
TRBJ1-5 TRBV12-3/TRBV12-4 CASTLGDGQPQHF
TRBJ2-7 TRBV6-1 CASSESGTGSGYEQYF
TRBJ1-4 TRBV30 CAWSGPLRTENEKLFF
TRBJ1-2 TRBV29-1 CSVGGRDRGYTF
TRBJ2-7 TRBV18 CASSKQRYSYEQYF
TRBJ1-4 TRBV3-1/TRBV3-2 CASSHGTRGFNEKLFF
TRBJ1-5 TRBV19 CASSMEGTRSNQPQHF
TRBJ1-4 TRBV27 CASRQDRGPNEKLFF
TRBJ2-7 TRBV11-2 CASSLRLAGEYEQYF
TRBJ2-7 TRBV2 CAGSDGPYEQYF
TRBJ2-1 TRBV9 CASSAGLAGGNEQFF
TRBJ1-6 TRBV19 CASKQSEASYNSPLHF
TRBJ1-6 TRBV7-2 CASSLWGGGRDSPLHF
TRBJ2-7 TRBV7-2 CASSLGPTSGSYEQYF
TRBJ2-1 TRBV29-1 CSVDSRTSGEYEQFF
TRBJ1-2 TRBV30 CACPGGVEDLYGYTF
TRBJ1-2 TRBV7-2 CASSLVGWGVPNYGYTF
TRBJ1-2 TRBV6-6 CASSGTQGALGGYTF
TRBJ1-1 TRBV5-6 CASSRDVNTEAFF
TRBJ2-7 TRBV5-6 CASSLYHEQYF
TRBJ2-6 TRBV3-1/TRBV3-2 CASSIWTGTTGANVLTF
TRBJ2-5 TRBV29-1 CSVGGTVETQYF
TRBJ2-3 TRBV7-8 CASSLETGQGTDTQYF
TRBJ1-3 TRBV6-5 CASTGGGRGNTIYF
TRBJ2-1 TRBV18 CASSPGQSSYNEQFF
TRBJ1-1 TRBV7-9 CASSLALRTEAFF
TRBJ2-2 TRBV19 CASRTEGSTGELFF